A single T cell receptor beta chain is shown here with its context. The CDR3 totals 14 residues. V lost 0 bases, J lost 5 bases, and 2 bases stayed unmatched. Germline CDR1 SGDLS, CDR2 YYNGEE. These data come from a study of control samples from healthy donors and cancer patients. Some clones are missing from TCRdb's copy, which holds only in-frame ones; the method was immunoSEQ multiplex PCR. This table has around 99,000 clones, around 89% appearing once. This TCR was recovered from a woman between 45 and 60 years old in good health. The chain joins TRBV9 to TRBJ1-2; 9 positions agree with TRBD1. Sequences were obtained from blood. For the CDR3, the DNA is TGTGCCAGCAGCGTAGAGACAGGGGGGTATGGCTACACCTTC. Encoded protein: CASSVETGGYGYTF. The whole variable domain, remainder taken from reference TRBV9 and TRBJ1-2, is DSGVTQTPKHLITATGQRVTLRCSPRSGDLSVYWYQQSLDQGLQFLIQYYNGEERAKGNILERFSAQQFPDLHSELNLSSLELGDSALYFCASSVETGGYGYTFGSGTRLTVV.